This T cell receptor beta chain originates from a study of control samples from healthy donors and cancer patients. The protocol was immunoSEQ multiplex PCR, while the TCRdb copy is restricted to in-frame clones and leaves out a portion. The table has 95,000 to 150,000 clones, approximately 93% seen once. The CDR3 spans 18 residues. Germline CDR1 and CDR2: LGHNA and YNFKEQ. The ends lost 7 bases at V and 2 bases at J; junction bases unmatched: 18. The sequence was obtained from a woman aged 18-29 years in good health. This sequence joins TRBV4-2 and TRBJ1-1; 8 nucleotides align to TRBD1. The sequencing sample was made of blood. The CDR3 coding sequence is TGTGCCAGCACCCCCAGAGGTCAGGGGACAGGACCAAACACTGAAGCTTTCTTT. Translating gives CASTPRGQGTGPNTEAFF.